This TCR beta chain appears in the sequencing data of a study of immune characterization of retroperitoneal liposarcoma. The CDR3 spans 11 residues. The V end was cut by 7 bases, the J end by 4 bases, with 6 bases between. This clonotype turned up a few times. TCRdb fed the PCR reads into MiXCR, producing one record per CDR3 protein. This table has around 20,000 distinct CDR3 sequences, approximately 35% appearing once. This receptor was obtained from a male donor with retroperitoneal liposarcoma. The chain couples TRBV12-3 or TRBV12-4 to TRBJ2-3; the D is unclear. Sequencing input: blood. The CDR3 DNA sequence: TGTGCCAGCAACTTTCCAGATACGCAGTATTTT. Translated: CASNFPDTQYF.